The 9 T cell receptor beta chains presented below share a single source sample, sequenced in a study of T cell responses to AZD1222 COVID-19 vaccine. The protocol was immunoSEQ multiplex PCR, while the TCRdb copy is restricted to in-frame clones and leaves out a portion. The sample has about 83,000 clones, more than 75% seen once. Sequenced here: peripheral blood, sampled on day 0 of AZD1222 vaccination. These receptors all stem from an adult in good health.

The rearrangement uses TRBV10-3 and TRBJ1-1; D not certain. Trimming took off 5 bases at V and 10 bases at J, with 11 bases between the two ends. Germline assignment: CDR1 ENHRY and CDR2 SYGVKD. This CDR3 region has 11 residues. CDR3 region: CAISPGERAFF. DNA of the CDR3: TGTGCCATCAGTCCGGGAGAGAGAGCTTTCTTT.

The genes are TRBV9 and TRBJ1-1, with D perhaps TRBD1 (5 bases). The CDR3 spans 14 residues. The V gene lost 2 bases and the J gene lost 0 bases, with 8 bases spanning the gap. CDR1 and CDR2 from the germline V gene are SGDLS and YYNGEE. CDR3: CASSVTGMNTEAFF. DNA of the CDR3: TGTGCCAGCAGCGTTACAGGCATGAACACTGAAGCTTTCTTT. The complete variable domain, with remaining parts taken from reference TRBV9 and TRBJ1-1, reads DSGVTQTPKHLITATGQRVTLRCSPRSGDLSVYWYQQSLDQGLQFLIQYYNGEERAKGNILERFSAQQFPDLHSELNLSSLELGDSALYFCASSVTGMNTEAFFGQGTRLTVV.

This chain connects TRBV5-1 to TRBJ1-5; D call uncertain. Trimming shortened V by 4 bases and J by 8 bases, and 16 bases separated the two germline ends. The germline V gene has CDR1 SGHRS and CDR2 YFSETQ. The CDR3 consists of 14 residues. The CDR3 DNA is TGCGCCAGCAGCCCGCTCGGGGATTGGGAGCCCCAGCATTTT. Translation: CASSPLGDWEPQHF.

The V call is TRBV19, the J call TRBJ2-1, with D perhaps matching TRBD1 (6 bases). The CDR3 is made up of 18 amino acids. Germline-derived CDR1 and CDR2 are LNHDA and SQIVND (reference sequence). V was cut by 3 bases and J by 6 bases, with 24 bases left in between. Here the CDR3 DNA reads TGTGCCAGTAGTATCCCTTCCTTAGGGGGAGAAAGCGCCAATGAGCAGTTCTTC. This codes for CASSIPSLGGESANEQFF.

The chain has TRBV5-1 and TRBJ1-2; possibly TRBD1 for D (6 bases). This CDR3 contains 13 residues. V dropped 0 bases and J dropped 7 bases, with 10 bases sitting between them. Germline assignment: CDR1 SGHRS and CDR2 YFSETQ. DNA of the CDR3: TGCGCCAGCAGCTTGGAGGGGGTCGGTGGCTACACCTTC. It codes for CASSLEGVGGYTF. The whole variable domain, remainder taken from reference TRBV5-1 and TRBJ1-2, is KAGVTQTPRYLIKTRGQQVTLSCSPISGHRSVSWYQQTPGQGLQFLFEYFSETQRNKGNFPGRFSGRQFSNSRSEMNVSTLELGDSALYLCASSLEGVGGYTFGSGTRLTVV.

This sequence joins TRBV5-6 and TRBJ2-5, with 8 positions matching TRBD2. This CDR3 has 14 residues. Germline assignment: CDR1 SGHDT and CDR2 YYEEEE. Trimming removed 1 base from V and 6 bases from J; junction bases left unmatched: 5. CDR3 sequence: CASSLRAGEKTQYF. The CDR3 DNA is TGTGCCAGCAGCTTGAGAGCGGGAGAGAAGACCCAGTACTTC.

CDR3 bases: TGTGCCTGGGCTAGCGGGATTGAGACCCAGTACTTC. Its translation is CAWASGIETQYF. The chain couples TRBV30 to TRBJ2-5, with 9 bases lining up with TRBD2. V was pared by 5 bases and J by 5 bases, with 3 bases of the junction left unmatched. The germline CDR1 and CDR2 sequences are GTSNPN and SVGIG (reference sequence). The CDR3 covers 12 residues.

The CDR3 sequence is CASSPLVNFYEQYF. CDR3 nucleotides: TGTGCCAGCAGCCCCCTCGTCAATTTCTACGAGCAGTACTTC. This sequence joins TRBV3-1 (or the pseudogene TRBV3-2) and TRBJ2-7; no clear D gene. The CDR3 is 14 residues long. CDR1 and CDR2 from the germline V gene are LGHDT and YNNKEL (reference sequence). Deletions cut 4 bases from V and 3 bases from J, with 13 bases between.

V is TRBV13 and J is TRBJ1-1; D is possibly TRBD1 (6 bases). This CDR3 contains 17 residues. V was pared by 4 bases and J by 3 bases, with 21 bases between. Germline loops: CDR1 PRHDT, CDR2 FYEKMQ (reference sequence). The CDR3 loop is CASSSETYREEYTEAFF. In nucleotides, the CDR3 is TGTGCCAGCAGCTCGGAAACGTACAGGGAGGAATACACTGAAGCTTTCTTT.